Listed below are T cell receptor beta chains from one sample, sequenced in a study of Ad26.COV2.S vaccination and SARS-CoV-2 variants. TCRdb's table, derived via immunoSEQ multiplex PCR, lists solely in-frame clones and lacks some. The table records hundreds of thousands of clones, 89% of them present only once. The material was peripheral blood, obtained in a trial of Ad26.COV2.S vaccine versus placebo. Receptor source: a person aged 18 to 59 who received the Ad26.COV2.S COVID-19 vaccine or a placebo. Each CDR3 is given with its conserved first and last residue. A D gene is named only where the DNA matches it firmly. Not all rows give a size; the values are once, few, many and, for expanded clones, a class.

v_call	clone_size	j_call	d_call	cdr3_aa	cdr3_nt
TRBV30	NA	TRBJ1-5	NA	CAWSGGYNQPQHF	TGTGCCTGGAGTGGAGGTTACAATCAGCCCCAGCATTTT
TRBV29-1	NA	TRBJ2-7	TRBD2	CSALVIEPGLAGPYEQYF	TGCAGCGCTCTTGTTATTGAGCCGGGTCTAGCGGGGCCCTACGAGCAGTACTTC
TRBV5-1	NA	TRBJ2-2	TRBD1	CASSLGWTGNTGELFF	TGCGCCAGCAGCTTAGGCTGGACAGGGAACACCGGGGAGCTGTTTTTT
TRBV6-1	NA	TRBJ2-1	NA	CASSEGVGPRGYNEQFF	TGTGCCAGCAGTGAGGGAGTCGGACCCCGGGGATACAATGAGCAGTTCTTC
TRBV30	NA	TRBJ1-3	NA	CAWSVLRQGNTIYF	TGTGCCTGGAGTGTACTAAGACAGGGAAACACCATATATTTT
TRBV19	NA	TRBJ2-1	NA	CASSNPRTAYNEQFF	TGTGCCAGTAGCAATCCTAGGACGGCGTACAATGAGCAGTTCTTC
TRBV7-3	once	TRBJ2-1	TRBD1	CASSLLGQGNEQFF	TGTGCCAGCAGCTTATTAGGACAGGGGAATGAGCAGTTCTTC
TRBV6-5	NA	TRBJ1-2	NA	CASRRAGNYGYTF	TGTGCCAGCAGAAGGGCGGGGAACTATGGCTACACCTTC
TRBV7-9	NA	TRBJ2-2	NA	CASSTRRGSGELFF	TGTGCCAGCAGCACCCGGAGAGGGTCCGGGGAGCTGTTTTTT
TRBV5-8	NA	TRBJ1-2	NA	CASSLSGYGYTF	TGTGCCAGCAGCTTATCAGGGTATGGCTACACCTTC
TRBV19	NA	TRBJ2-1	TRBD2	CASSPGREGPYNEQFF	TGTGCCAGTAGTCCCGGGAGGGAAGGTCCCTACAATGAGCAGTTCTTC
TRBV5-5	NA	TRBJ2-7	NA	CASSTRRQSIYEQYF	TGTGCCAGCAGCACCCGACGGCAGAGTATCTACGAGCAGTACTTC
TRBV3-1/TRBV3-2	NA	TRBJ2-3	TRBD2	CASSQSAGGNTDTQYF	TGTGCCAGCAGCCAATCAGCGGGGGGAAACACAGATACGCAGTATTTT
TRBV3-1/TRBV3-2	few	TRBJ1-1	NA	CASSQLTEAFF	TGTGCCAGCAGCCAACTCACTGAAGCTTTCTTT
TRBV4-1	NA	TRBJ2-7	TRBD1	CASSEGTGDLYEQYF	TGCGCCAGCAGCGAAGGGACAGGGGATCTCTACGAGCAGTACTTC
TRBV7-2	NA	TRBJ2-5	NA	CASRFGGKETQYF	TGTGCCAGCAGATTTGGGGGCAAAGAGACCCAGTACTTC
TRBV20-1	NA	TRBJ2-1	TRBD2	CSASEAGVPGARDNEQFF	TGCAGTGCTAGTGAAGCGGGGGTTCCAGGTGCGAGGGACAATGAGCAGTTCTTC
TRBV30	NA	TRBJ1-5	TRBD1	CAWSVQGTGYQPQHF	TGTGCCTGGAGTGTACAGGGGACAGGGTATCAGCCCCAGCATTTT
TRBV19	few	TRBJ1-5	TRBD1	CASRTGLNQPQHF	TGTGCCAGTAGGACAGGGCTCAATCAGCCCCAGCATTTT
TRBV6-5	NA	TRBJ1-5	NA	CASRGGNQPQHF	TGTGCCAGCAGAGGGGGCAATCAGCCCCAGCATTTT
TRBV19	NA	TRBJ2-5	TRBD2	CASSMTRGRIQETQYF	TGTGCCAGTAGTATGACCCGCGGGAGGATCCAAGAGACCCAGTACTTC
TRBV4-3	NA	TRBJ1-4	NA	CASSLKSWQRNEKLFF	TGCGCCAGCAGCCTTAAGTCATGGCAGCGTAATGAAAAACTGTTTTTT
TRBV5-6	NA	TRBJ2-1	NA	CASSFSTINNEQFF	TGTGCCAGCAGCTTCTCAACTATAAACAATGAGCAGTTCTTC
TRBV12-3/TRBV12-4	NA	TRBJ1-5	NA	CASSYRRDQPQHF	TGTGCCAGCAGTTACAGGCGCGATCAGCCCCAGCATTTT
TRBV30	NA	TRBJ1-1	TRBD1	CAWSTGGVYAFF	TGTGCCTGGTCGACAGGGGGAGTGTATGCTTTCTTT
TRBV3-1/TRBV3-2	NA	TRBJ1-1	NA	CASSQGPRGSTEAFF	TGTGCCAGCAGCCAGGGTCCCAGGGGAAGCACTGAAGCTTTCTTT
TRBV19	NA	TRBJ1-3	NA	CASSMSQGGNTIYF	TGTGCCAGTAGTATGAGCCAGGGTGGAAACACCATATATTTT
TRBV19	NA	TRBJ2-5	TRBD2	CASSLRPTWEGRQETQYF	TGTGCCAGTAGCCTCCGGCCCACGTGGGAGGGCCGCCAAGAGACCCAGTACTTC
TRBV27	NA	TRBJ2-2	NA	CASSPKPNTGELFF	TGTGCCAGCAGTCCAAAACCGAACACCGGGGAGCTGTTTTTT
TRBV30	NA	TRBJ1-2	NA	CAWIPSSNYGYTF	TGTGCCTGGATCCCAAGCTCTAACTATGGCTACACCTTC
TRBV19	once	TRBJ2-7	NA	CASSISSGDTYEQYF	TGTGCCAGTAGTATTAGTTCAGGGGATACCTACGAGCAGTACTTC
TRBV27	few	TRBJ2-7	NA	CASSPEGGHSYEQYF	TGTGCCAGCAGTCCTGAAGGAGGCCACTCCTACGAGCAGTACTTC
TRBV3-1/TRBV3-2	NA	TRBJ1-1	NA	CASSPRGQNTEAFF	TGTGCCAGCAGCCCCAGGGGACAGAACACTGAAGCTTTCTTT
TRBV5-6	NA	TRBJ1-3	NA	CASSLWGRLGNTIYF	TGTGCCAGCAGCTTGTGGGGTCGTCTCGGAAACACCATATATTTT
TRBV29-1	NA	TRBJ2-7	NA	CSVGMGTLSEQYF	TGCAGCGTTGGAATGGGGACACTCTCCGAGCAGTACTTC
TRBV7-2	NA	TRBJ1-4	TRBD1	CASSLRGRATNEKLFF	TGTGCCAGCAGCTTGAGGGGGCGTGCAACTAATGAAAAACTGTTTTTT
TRBV7-9	many	TRBJ1-1	TRBD1	CASSLGQSTEAFF	TGTGCCAGCAGCTTGGGACAGAGCACTGAAGCTTTCTTT
TRBV5-1	NA	TRBJ1-2	TRBD1	CASSLTGTEIYGYTF	TGCGCCAGCAGCTTAACCGGGACAGAGATCTATGGCTACACCTTC
TRBV10-3	NA	TRBJ2-4	TRBD1	CAISEPDRVNIQYF	TGTGCCATCAGTGAGCCAGACAGGGTTAACATTCAGTACTTC
TRBV7-9	NA	TRBJ1-4	NA	CASSFTGYEKLFF	TGTGCCAGCAGCTTCACAGGGTATGAAAAACTGTTTTTT
TRBV11-2	NA	TRBJ1-3	NA	CAIQRGGGNTIYF	TGTGCCATCCAAAGGGGCGGTGGAAACACCATATATTTT
TRBV5-4	NA	TRBJ1-1	NA	CASSLSRTNTEAFF	TGTGCCAGCAGCTTGAGCCGGACGAACACTGAAGCTTTCTTT
TRBV3-1/TRBV3-2	NA	TRBJ2-1	NA	CASSQDGAEYYKQFF	TGTGCCAGCAGCCAAGATGGGGCTGAGTATTATAAGCAGTTCTTC
TRBV19	NA	TRBJ2-3	NA	CASSIFPDTQYF	TGTGCCAGTAGTATTTTCCCAGATACGCAGTATTTT
TRBV10-3	NA	TRBJ2-2	NA	CAIRDPRLYGPGELFF	TGTGCCATCAGAGACCCGAGACTCTATGGCCCCGGGGAGCTGTTTTTT
TRBV15	NA	TRBJ1-2	NA	CATSAEGYYRGYTF	TGTGCCACCAGCGCCGAGGGGTACTACAGGGGCTACACCTTC
TRBV19	once	TRBJ2-5	NA	CASSSTARPEGTQYF	TGTGCCAGTAGTTCAACGGCACGGCCCGAAGGAACCCAGTACTTC
TRBV15	NA	TRBJ2-2	NA	CATSRDRGDTGELFF	TGTGCCACCAGCAGAGACAGGGGTGACACCGGGGAGCTGTTTTTT